These 8 T cell receptor beta chains came from one sample sequenced in a study of T cell responses to AZD1222 COVID-19 vaccine (dated by TCRdb to the early 2020s). Library method: the immunoSEQ multiplex PCR assay. TCRdb carries this immuneACCESS record with in-frame sequences only. Its versions omit some clonotypes, under half of them owing to an unresolved V gene in the studies checked, with the rest unexplained. The sample records about 150,000 clones, around nine tenths of which are singletons. The ten largest account for 6.9% of the sample. The time point label for this specimen denotes: sample from adult after SARS-CoV-2 infection, after symptom onset. The sample in question was peripheral blood, obtained after recovery from COVID-19. The receptors were sampled from an adult who had recovered from COVID-19.

This rearrangement joins TRBV11-2 to TRBJ2-7; 7 bases fit TRBD2. With 0 bases clipped from V and 0 bases from J, the junction kept 2 bases outside the gene matches. Per germline, CDR1 SGHAT and CDR2 FQNNGV. This CDR3 has 15 residues. The CDR3 DNA follows: TGTGCCAGCAGCTTAGAACCGGGGGGCTCCTACGAGCAGTACTTC. It yields the protein CASSLEPGGSYEQYF.

This sequence joins TRBV5-6 and TRBJ2-1; 8 nucleotides agree with TRBD1. The CDR3 extends over 15 amino acids. Germline-derived CDR1 and CDR2 are SGHDT and YYEEEE. The trim removed 4 bases at V and 6 bases at J, leaving 9 bases unmatched. The chain's CDR3 is CASSLVGQGTNEQFF. The CDR3 coding sequence is TGTGCCAGCAGCCTCGTTGGACAGGGTACCAATGAGCAGTTCTTC.

In its sample, this clone was seen once. This rearrangement joins TRBV6-5 to TRBJ2-3, with a tentative D call TRBD1 (5 bases). This CDR3 comprises 15 residues. Germline lookup yields CDR1 MNHEY and CDR2 SVGAGI. V was cut by 2 bases and J by 0 bases, with 9 bases left in between. CDR3 in amino acids: CASSYLRQSTDTQYF. CDR3 DNA: TGTGCCAGCAGTTACCTTCGACAGAGCACAGATACGCAGTATTTT.

V and J are TRBV5-1 and TRBJ2-7, with 9 bases identical to TRBD2. The CDR3 is 14 residues long. V was pared by 7 bases and J by 1 base, with 6 bases of the junction left unmatched. From germline, CDR1 is SGHRS and CDR2 YFSETQ. The CDR3 coding sequence is TGCGCCAGCCGTACGACTAGCGGTTCCTACGAGCAGTACTTC. Translation: CASRTTSGSYEQYF.

The chain combines TRBV5-6 with TRBJ2-2, with TRBD1 matching over 7 bases. Germline loops: CDR1 SGHDT, CDR2 YYEEEE. V lost 5 bases, J lost 6 bases, and 4 bases stayed unmatched. The CDR3 is 13 amino acids. The CDR3, as DNA: TGTGCCAGCAGGCATACAGGGGCCGGGGAGCTGTTTTTT. The encoded protein is CASRHTGAGELFF.

The V call is TRBV6-5, the J call TRBJ1-6, with D tentatively TRBD1 (5 bases). The V end lost 6 bases, the J end lost 6 bases, and 6 bases lay between the germline ends. The CDR3 extends over 12 amino acids. Germline V gene data show CDR1 as MNHEY and CDR2 as SVGAGI. DNA of the CDR3: TGTGCCAGCAGACAGGTTAATTCACCCCTCCACTTT. Encoded protein: CASRQVNSPLHF.

V usage is TRBV21-1 and J usage is TRBJ2-1; the table's D call TRBD2 went unverified against the DNA. TRBV21-1 is a pseudogene. The CDR3 sequence is 13 residues long. For the CDR3, the DNA is TGTGCCCTTCGCGGGGGAGCCTACAATGAGCAGTTCTTC. It yields the protein CALRGGAYNEQFF.

This clone was recorded once. The rearrangement links TRBV19 to TRBJ1-1; D call uncertain. Trimming cost V 10 bases and J 0 bases, with 15 bases left between them. The CDR3 totals 14 residues. The V gene's germline CDR1 is LNHDA and CDR2 SQIVND (reference sequence). The CDR3 coding sequence is TGTGCCAAAAATCCCAGGAGTATGAACACTGAAGCTTTCTTT. It translates to CAKNPRSMNTEAFF.